These 4 T cell receptor beta chains share one sample of origin, sequenced in a study of spatial heterogeneity in lung cancer. Each CDR3 protein gets one entry after TCRdb re-called the 5' RACE reads with MiXCR. The sample carries 77,000 or so distinct CDR3 sequences, more than 15% recorded once. The time point was: sample taken at primary tumor resection. The sequenced material consisted of unsorted whole RNA from tumor, nontumor lung or frozen PBMC. Source: PBMCs, taken at surgery. These receptors originate from a male donor with early-stage non-small cell lung cancer.

This clonotype has only a few counts. The chain couples TRBV28 to TRBJ2-7; tentatively, D is TRBD1 (5 bases). The CDR3 contains 12 residues. V lost 7 bases and J 2 bases, leaving 9 bases between the germline ends. The germline V gene encodes CDR1 MDHEN and CDR2 SYDVKM. CDR3 residues: CASKQGPYEQYF. The DNA of the CDR3 is TGTGCCAGCAAGCAGGGCCCCTACGAGCAGTACTTC. The complete variable domain, with remaining parts taken from reference TRBV28 and TRBJ2-7, reads DVKVTQSSRYLVKRTGEKVFLECVQDMDHENMFWYRQDPGLGLRLIYFSYDVKMKEKGDIPEGYSVSREKKERFSLILESASTNQTSMYLCASKQGPYEQYFGPGTRLTVT.

This chain uses TRBV5-1 with TRBJ2-7; D may match TRBD1 or TRBD2 (5 bases each). The CDR3 sequence is 13 residues long. V gave up 0 bases and J gave up 8 bases, with 12 bases separating them. CDR1 is SGHRS and CDR2 is YFSETQ in the germline V gene. The CDR3 sequence: CASSLDQGRKQYF. The CDR3 nucleotides are TGCGCCAGCAGCTTGGATCAGGGACGCAAGCAGTACTTC.

This clonotype has more than one count but fewer than ten. This chain links TRBV27 with TRBJ1-2; maybe TRBD1 (6 bases). The V end was cut by 7 bases, the J end by 5 bases, with 20 bases between. The CDR3 has 15 amino acids. The V gene's germline CDR1 is MNHEY and CDR2 SMNVEV (reference sequence). In DNA, the CDR3 is TGTGCCAGCACCCCCTCGGTGGGGGCAGGATATGGCTACACCTTC. This gives the protein CASTPSVGAGYGYTF.

The gene calls are TRBV11-2 and TRBJ2-7; no clear D. This CDR3 is 15 amino acids long. Trimming removed 1 base from V and 2 bases from J, with 12 bases in between. Germline V gene sequence: CDR1 SGHAT, CDR2 FQNNGV. In DNA form, the CDR3 reads TGTGCCAGCAGCTTAGTACCCGACCGCGCCTACGAGCAGTACTTC. Translating gives CASSLVPDRAYEQYF. The full variable domain, rest sourced from reference TRBV11-2 and TRBJ2-7, is EAGVAQSPRYKIIEKRQSVAFWCNPISGHATLYWYQQILGQGPKLLIQFQNNGVVDDSQLPKDRFSAERLKGVDSTLKIQPAKLEDSAVYLCASSLVPDRAYEQYFGPGTRLTVT.